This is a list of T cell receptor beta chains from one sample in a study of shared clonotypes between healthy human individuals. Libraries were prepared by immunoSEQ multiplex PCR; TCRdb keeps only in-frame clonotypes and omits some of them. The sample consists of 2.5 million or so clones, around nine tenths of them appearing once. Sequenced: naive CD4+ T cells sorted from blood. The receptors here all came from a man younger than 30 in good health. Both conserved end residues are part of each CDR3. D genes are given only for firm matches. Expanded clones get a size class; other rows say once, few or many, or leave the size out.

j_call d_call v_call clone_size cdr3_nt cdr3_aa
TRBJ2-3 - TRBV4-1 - TGCGCCAGCAGCCAAGATAGTAATCGGGATACGCAGTATTTT CASSQDSNRDTQYF
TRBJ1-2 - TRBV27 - TGTGCCAGCAGTTTAGACAGCCGCTATGGCTACACCTTC CASSLDSRYGYTF
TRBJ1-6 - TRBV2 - TGTGCCAGCAGTGAAGCGACAGTTAATTCACCCCTCCACTTT CASSEATVNSPLHF
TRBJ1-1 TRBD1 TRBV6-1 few TGTGCCAGCAGGGGGGACAGGCGCATGAACACTGAAGCTTTCTTT CASRGDRRMNTEAFF
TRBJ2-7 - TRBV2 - TGTGCCAGCAGCCGGGACGGAAGCTACGAGCAGTACTTC CASSRDGSYEQYF
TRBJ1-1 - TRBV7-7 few TGTGCTAGCAGCTCGAGCGAGTGGACTGAAGCTTTCTTT CASSSSEWTEAFF
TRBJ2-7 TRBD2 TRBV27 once TGTGCCAGCAGTTTAGCGGGAGGGCCCTACGAGCAGTACTTC CASSLAGGPYEQYF
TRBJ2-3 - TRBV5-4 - TGTGCCAGCAGCACGGTGACAGAGGCAGATACGCAGTATTTT CASSTVTEADTQYF
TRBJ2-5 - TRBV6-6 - TGTGCCAGCGCAAAGGGGTGGGTAGGAGAGACCCAGTACTTC CASAKGWVGETQYF
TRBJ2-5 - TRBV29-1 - TGCAGCGTTGACACCCCCGGGGTGCAAGAGACCCAGTACTTC CSVDTPGVQETQYF
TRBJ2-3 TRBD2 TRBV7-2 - TGTGCCAGCAGCCCGGGGGGGTCAGGGCTCGCAGATACGCAGTATTTT CASSPGGSGLADTQYF
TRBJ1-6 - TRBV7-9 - TGTGCCAGCAGCGCACCACGGGGTCAGTATAATTCACCCCTCCACTTT CASSAPRGQYNSPLHF
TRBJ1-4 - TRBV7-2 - TGTGCCAGCAGCTCGCGCGGACCGACGGGAGAAAAACTGTTTTTT CASSSRGPTGEKLFF
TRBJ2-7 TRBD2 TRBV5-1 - TGCGCCAGCAGCCCCGGGGCGGGAGGGTCGGTGGCTGGCGAGCAGTACTTC CASSPGAGGSVAGEQYF
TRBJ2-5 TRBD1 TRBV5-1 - TGCGCCAGCAACTCTGCAGGGGGCTGGGAGACCCAGTACTTC CASNSAGGWETQYF
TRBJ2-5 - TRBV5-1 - TGCGCCAGCAGCCCCACCGCCGCGCAAGAGACCCAGTACTTC CASSPTAAQETQYF
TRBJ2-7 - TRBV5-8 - TGTGCCAGCAGCCCCTGGTCGGCTTCACCCAGCTACGAGCAGTACTTC CASSPWSASPSYEQYF
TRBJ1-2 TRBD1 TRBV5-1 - TGCGCCAGCAGCCTAGGGACAGGGTATGGCTACACCTTC CASSLGTGYGYTF
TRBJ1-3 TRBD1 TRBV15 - TGTGCCACCAGCAGGACAGGGACAAGCTCTGGAAACACCATATATTTT CATSRTGTSSGNTIYF
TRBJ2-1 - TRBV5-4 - TGTGCCAGCAGCCCTGTCGGGACTTTTACATACAATGAGCAGTTCTTC CASSPVGTFTYNEQFF
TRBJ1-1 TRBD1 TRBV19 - TGTGCCAGTAGGACACGTCCAGGGGGCGCAAATAAGGCTGAAGCTTTCTTT CASRTRPGGANKAEAFF
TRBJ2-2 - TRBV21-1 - TGCTCCGAGGGGTACAGGAGCAACACCGGGGAGCTGTTTTTT CSEGYRSNTGELFF
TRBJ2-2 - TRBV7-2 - TGTGCCAGCAGCTTCGGTCGGGGCACCGGGGAGCTGTTTTTT CASSFGRGTGELFF
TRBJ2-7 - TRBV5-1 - TGCGCCAGCAGCGCCAACACCGTCTACGAGCAGTACTTC CASSANTVYEQYF